This is a list of T cell receptor beta chains from one sample in a study of T cells after yellow fever vaccination. TCRdb passed the 5' RACE reads through MiXCR, listing each CDR3 protein once. The sample carries fewer than 350,000 distinct CDR3 sequences, 8.7% recorded once. This specimen consisted of PBMCs, obtained on the day of the first yellow fever vaccination. These receptors all come from a man aged 18 to 30 who received the YFV17D yellow fever vaccine. The CDR3 runs from the conserved cysteine through the conserved F or W. Fields, in order: clone size, V gene, D gene, J gene, CDR3 DNA, CDR3 protein. A D gene is named only where the DNA matches it firmly. Clone size is given for some rows only: seen once, a few or many times, or a class if the clone is expanded.

clone_size: .
v_call: TRBV20-1
d_call: .
j_call: TRBJ2-7
cdr3_nt: TGCAGTGCTAGAGATAGGGGAAGGGGCTCCTACGAGCAGTACTTC
cdr3_aa: CSARDRGRGSYEQYF

clone_size: many
v_call: TRBV7-9
d_call: TRBD1
j_call: TRBJ2-7
cdr3_nt: TGTGCCAGCAGCTACGCAGACAGGGCCATCTACGAGCAGTACTTC
cdr3_aa: CASSYADRAIYEQYF

clone_size: many
v_call: TRBV20-1
d_call: .
j_call: TRBJ1-5
cdr3_nt: TGCAGTGCTAGAGTCCGAGGCAGGGGTGGCAATCAGCCCCAGCATTTT
cdr3_aa: CSARVRGRGGNQPQHF

clone_size: .
v_call: TRBV29-1
d_call: .
j_call: TRBJ1-2
cdr3_nt: TGCAGCGTAGATACAGGGGGCTACACCTTC
cdr3_aa: CSVDTGGYTF

clone_size: few
v_call: TRBV15
d_call: .
j_call: TRBJ1-6
cdr3_nt: TGTGCCACCAGCCCTAGACAGGAAAATTCACCCCTCCACTTT
cdr3_aa: CATSPRQENSPLHF

clone_size: few
v_call: TRBV3-1
d_call: .
j_call: TRBJ2-1
cdr3_nt: TGTGCCAGCAGCCATCTCCGGGGCGGGTACAATGAGCAGTTCTTC
cdr3_aa: CASSHLRGGYNEQFF

clone_size: .
v_call: TRBV5-6
d_call: .
j_call: TRBJ2-5
cdr3_nt: TGTGCCAGCGGCGCCCGGCCTAAACAAGAGACCCAGTACTTC
cdr3_aa: CASGARPKQETQYF

clone_size: many
v_call: TRBV12-3/TRBV12-4
d_call: .
j_call: TRBJ2-4
cdr3_nt: TGTGCCAGCAGTTCAGGGTTCTTGGCCAAAAACATTCAGTACTTC
cdr3_aa: CASSSGFLAKNIQYF

clone_size: .
v_call: TRBV7-2
d_call: TRBD1
j_call: TRBJ1-6
cdr3_nt: TGTGCCAGCAGCTCGGGACAGGAGACAAGTAGGGCCCTCCACTTT
cdr3_aa: CASSSGQETSRALHF

clone_size: .
v_call: TRBV5-1
d_call: .
j_call: TRBJ2-5
cdr3_nt: TGCGCCAGCAGCTGGGAACAAGAGACCCAGTACTTC
cdr3_aa: CASSWEQETQYF

clone_size: .
v_call: TRBV10-3
d_call: .
j_call: TRBJ1-1
cdr3_nt: TGTGCCATCAGTGAGCGGGAAGAGGGGATGAACACTGAAGCTTTCTTT
cdr3_aa: CAISEREEGMNTEAFF

clone_size: .
v_call: TRBV7-2
d_call: .
j_call: TRBJ1-3
cdr3_nt: TGTGCCAGCAGGGAGACAGGTCCCTCTGGAAACACCATATATTTT
cdr3_aa: CASRETGPSGNTIYF

clone_size: .
v_call: TRBV9
d_call: .
j_call: TRBJ2-1
cdr3_nt: TGTGCCAGCAGTGAATCGTTCTCGGGAGACAATGAGCAGTTCTTC
cdr3_aa: CASSESFSGDNEQFF

clone_size: .
v_call: TRBV11-2
d_call: TRBD2
j_call: TRBJ2-1
cdr3_nt: TGTGCCAGCAGCTTCGGACTAGCGGGCATATACAATGAGCAGTTCTTC
cdr3_aa: CASSFGLAGIYNEQFF

clone_size: few
v_call: TRBV5-6
d_call: TRBD2
j_call: TRBJ2-1
cdr3_nt: TGTGCCAGCAGTACGCTAGCGGGCGGTGAGCAGTTCTTC
cdr3_aa: CASSTLAGGEQFF

clone_size: .
v_call: TRBV28
d_call: .
j_call: TRBJ2-2
cdr3_nt: TGTGCCAGCACGTCGGCAGGGTCGTACACCGGGGAGCTGTTTTTT
cdr3_aa: CASTSAGSYTGELFF

clone_size: few
v_call: TRBV19
d_call: .
j_call: TRBJ2-3
cdr3_nt: TGTGCCAGTAGTATTGGAAATACGCAGTATTTT
cdr3_aa: CASSIGNTQYF

clone_size: few
v_call: TRBV7-2
d_call: TRBD2
j_call: TRBJ2-3
cdr3_nt: TGTGCCAGCAGCTCCCCCACTAGCGGGGGGCCCAAAGATACGCAGTATTTT
cdr3_aa: CASSSPTSGGPKDTQYF

clone_size: few
v_call: TRBV7-2
d_call: .
j_call: TRBJ2-3
cdr3_nt: TGTGCCAGCAGCAGTCCCCAGCCTGGCACAGATACGCAGTATTTT
cdr3_aa: CASSSPQPGTDTQYF

clone_size: few
v_call: TRBV5-6
d_call: TRBD2
j_call: TRBJ2-1
cdr3_nt: TGTGCCAGCAGCTTACTAGCGGGGGCTATTGAGCAGTTCTTC
cdr3_aa: CASSLLAGAIEQFF

clone_size: few
v_call: TRBV7-2
d_call: .
j_call: TRBJ1-2
cdr3_nt: TGTGCCAGCAGCTTAGGGAGTGGACAGAAAATAGATTATGGCTACACCTTC
cdr3_aa: CASSLGSGQKIDYGYTF

clone_size: .
v_call: TRBV12-3/TRBV12-4
d_call: TRBD2
j_call: TRBJ2-1
cdr3_nt: TGTGCCAGCAGTTCTCTAGCGGGTCGCCCGGGTCTAACCTACAATGAGCAGTTCTTC
cdr3_aa: CASSSLAGRPGLTYNEQFF